The entry below gives a single TCR beta chain sequence along with its context. These data are taken from a study of blood T cell repertoires in COVID-19. The wider study: The origin of the acute and convalescent COVID-19 samples was the United States, Italy and Spain. PBMCs, B-cell-depleted T cells, or T cells provided the cDNA or gDNA that made up the material.

As handled by the study authors: Estimated nucleated cell counts came from reference gene primer amplification. This table comes from immunoSEQ multiplex PCR, and its TCRdb copy is limited to in-frame clones, with some not included. V and J calls and clone size are those listed in that table; D and trimming were worked out from the DNA. The sample includes about 160,000 clones, around 82% of them seen just once. Per germline, CDR1 SEHNR and CDR2 FQNEAQ (reference sequence). The CDR3 is made up of 16 amino acids. Trimming left V 1 base short and J 0 bases short, with 10 bases between. V usage is TRBV7-9 and J usage is TRBJ2-1, with D unclear. This receptor was identified in a man between 60 and 70 years old with active or convalescent COVID-19. Specimen: peripheral blood. CDR3: CASSLGSLSSYNEQFF. CDR3 in DNA: TGTGCCAGCAGCTTAGGGTCCCTGAGCTCCTACAATGAGCAGTTCTTC.